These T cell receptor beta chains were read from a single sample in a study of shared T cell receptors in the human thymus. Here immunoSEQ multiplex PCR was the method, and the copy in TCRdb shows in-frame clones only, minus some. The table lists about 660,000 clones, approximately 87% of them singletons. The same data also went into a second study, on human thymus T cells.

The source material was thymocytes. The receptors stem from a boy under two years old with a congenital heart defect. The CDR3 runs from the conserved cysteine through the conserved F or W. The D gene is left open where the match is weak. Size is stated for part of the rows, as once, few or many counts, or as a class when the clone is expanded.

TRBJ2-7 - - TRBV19 TGTGCCAGTAGTATTTTAGTCACAGAGTTTGCCTACGAGCAGTACTTC CASSILVTEFAYEQYF
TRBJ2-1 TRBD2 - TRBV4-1 TGCGCCAGCAGCCAAGACTTCCCGACTAGCGGGACCTACAATGAGCAGTTCTTC CASSQDFPTSGTYNEQFF
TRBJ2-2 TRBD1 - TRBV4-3 TGCGCCAGCAGCATACGACAGGGGCCCGGGATGAACACCGGGGAGCTGTTTTTT CASSIRQGPGMNTGELFF
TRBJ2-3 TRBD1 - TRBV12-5 TGTGCTAGTGGTTTTAGTTTCGGACAGGTTAGCACAGATACGCAGTATTTT CASGFSFGQVSTDTQYF
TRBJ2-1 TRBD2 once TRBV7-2 TGTGCCAGCAGCTTAAGCGGGAGTTCGGGTTACAATGAGCAGTTCTTC CASSLSGSSGYNEQFF
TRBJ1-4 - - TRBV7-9 TGTGCCAGCAGCCCCGGACTGTTTTTT CASSPGLFF
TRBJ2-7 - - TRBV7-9 TGTGCCAGCAGCCCGCTACTCACAGGGCTTCGAGGCTACGAGCAGTACTTC CASSPLLTGLRGYEQYF
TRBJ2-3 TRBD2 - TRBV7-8 TGTGCCAGCAGTGGACTAGCGGGAGGAAGGACCGCGGCAGATACGCAGTATTTT CASSGLAGGRTAADTQYF
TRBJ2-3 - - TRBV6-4 TGTGCCAGCAGTGACACCCCAATCGGGGATACGCAGTATTTT CASSDTPIGDTQYF
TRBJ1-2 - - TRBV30 TGTGCCTGGAGTAGAGAGCCCCTCCCCGCTGGCTACACCTTC CAWSREPLPAGYTF
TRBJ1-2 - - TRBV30 TGTGCCTGGAGTGTAGTTGCGGGGGGCAGGTACTATGGCTACACCTTC CAWSVVAGGRYYGYTF
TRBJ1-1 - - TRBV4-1 TGCGCCAGCAGCCGACCCGAGGGGGTACAATCGAACACTGAAGCTTTCTTT CASSRPEGVQSNTEAFF
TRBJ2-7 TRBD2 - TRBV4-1 TGCGCCAGCAGCCAAGATACCGAGTCTGTTCTAGCGGAGAGCTCCTACGAGCAGTACTTC CASSQDTESVLAESSYEQYF
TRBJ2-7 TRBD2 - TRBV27 TGTGCCAGCAGTTTAACGCCCCGGACTAGCGGGAGACTGGTCCACGAGCAGTACTTC CASSLTPRTSGRLVHEQYF
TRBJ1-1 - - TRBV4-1 TGCGCCAGCAGCCTCTCAGAAGGGTCGGGCAGGGGGAACACTGAAGCTTTCTTT CASSLSEGSGRGNTEAFF
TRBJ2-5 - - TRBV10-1 TGCGCCAGCAGCGCTGGACACCACCGGCCAGAGACCCAGTACTTC CASSAGHHRPETQYF
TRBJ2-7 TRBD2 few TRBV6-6 TGTGCCAGCAGTCCCGGGACTAGCGGGACCTCCTACGAGCAGTACTTC CASSPGTSGTSYEQYF
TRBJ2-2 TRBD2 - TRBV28 TGTGCCAGCATCCTAGCGGGACCATCCACCGGGGAGCTGTTTTTT CASILAGPSTGELFF
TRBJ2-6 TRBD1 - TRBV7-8 TGTGCCAGCACCTTCCCCGGGACAGCCTCCTCTGGGGCCAACGTCCTGACTTTC CASTFPGTASSGANVLTF
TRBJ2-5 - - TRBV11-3 TGTGCCAGCAGCACTCACTCTAGGGAGACCCAGTACTTC CASSTHSRETQYF
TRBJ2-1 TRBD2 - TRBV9 TGTGCCAGCAGGTCGGGACTAGCGTCCAATGAGCAGTTCTTC CASRSGLASNEQFF
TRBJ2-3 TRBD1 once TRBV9 TGTGCCAGCAGCGTTCAGGGGGCGGCTAGCACAGATACGCAGTATTTT CASSVQGAASTDTQYF
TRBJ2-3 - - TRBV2 TGTGCCAGCAGTGAAGGGGAACTAGTGTGGCAGTATTTT CASSEGELVWQYF
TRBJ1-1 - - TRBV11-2 TGTGCCAGCAGCTTATGTCTGGGGCAGAACACTGAAGCTTTCTTT CASSLCLGQNTEAFF
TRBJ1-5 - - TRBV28 TGTGCCAGCACAAGCGAAACGGGACAAAGCAATCAGCCCCAGCATTTT CASTSETGQSNQPQHF
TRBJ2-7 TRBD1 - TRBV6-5 TGTGCCAGCAGTTACTCTCGGACAGGGGGACCCTACGAGCAGTACTTC CASSYSRTGGPYEQYF
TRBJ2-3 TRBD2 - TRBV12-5 TGTGCTAGTGGCCCCGGGACTAGCGGGAGATGGGGTACGCAGTATTTT CASGPGTSGRWGTQYF
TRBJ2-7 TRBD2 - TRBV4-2 TGTGCCAGCAGCCAATTATGGACGGCGGGAGGGCCTTACGAGCAGTACTTC CASSQLWTAGGPYEQYF
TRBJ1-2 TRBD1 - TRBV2 TGTGCCAGCTCAGAACAGGGGGCAGATGGCTACACCTTC CASSEQGADGYTF
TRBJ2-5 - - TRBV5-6 TGTGCCAGCAGCACAGGGACCCAGTACTTC CASSTGTQYF
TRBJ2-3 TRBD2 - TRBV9 TGTGCCAGCAGCGCCCCCATGACTAGCGACAGCACAGATACGCAGTATTTT CASSAPMTSDSTDTQYF
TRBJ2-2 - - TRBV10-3 TGTGCCATCAGTGAGTCTGCCGGAAGGGAGGGGGACACCGGGGAGCTGTTTTTT CAISESAGREGDTGELFF
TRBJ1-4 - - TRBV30 TGTGCCTGGAGCGCGGGGCAGGTACCTGGAAATGAAAAACTGTTTTTT CAWSAGQVPGNEKLFF
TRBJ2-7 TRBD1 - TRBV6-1 TGTGCCAGCAGTGAAGTAGGCAGGGGGTACGAGCAGTACTTC CASSEVGRGYEQYF
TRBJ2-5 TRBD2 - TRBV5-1 TGCGCCAGCAGCTTGACTTGGACTAGCGGGAGAGGAGAGACCCAGTACTTC CASSLTWTSGRGETQYF
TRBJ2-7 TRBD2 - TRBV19 TGTGCCAGTAGTATAGTCGGCGGGAGCTCCTACGAGCAGTACTTC CASSIVGGSSYEQYF
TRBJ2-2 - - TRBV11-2 TGTGCCAGCAGCTACCCCATCACTCCTAGCCCGACAACCGGGGAGCTGTTTTTT CASSYPITPSPTTGELFF
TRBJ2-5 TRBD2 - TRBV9 TGTGCCAGCAGCGTAGAGCCCCAGACTAGCGGGAAAGAGACCCAGTACTTC CASSVEPQTSGKETQYF
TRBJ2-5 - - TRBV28 TGTGCCAGCAGTTTAAACCCCGACAGCCAAGAGACCCAGTACTTC CASSLNPDSQETQYF
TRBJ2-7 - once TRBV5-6 TGTGCCAGCAGCTTGGCCCCGGGACTCCACTCCTACGAGCAGTACTTC CASSLAPGLHSYEQYF